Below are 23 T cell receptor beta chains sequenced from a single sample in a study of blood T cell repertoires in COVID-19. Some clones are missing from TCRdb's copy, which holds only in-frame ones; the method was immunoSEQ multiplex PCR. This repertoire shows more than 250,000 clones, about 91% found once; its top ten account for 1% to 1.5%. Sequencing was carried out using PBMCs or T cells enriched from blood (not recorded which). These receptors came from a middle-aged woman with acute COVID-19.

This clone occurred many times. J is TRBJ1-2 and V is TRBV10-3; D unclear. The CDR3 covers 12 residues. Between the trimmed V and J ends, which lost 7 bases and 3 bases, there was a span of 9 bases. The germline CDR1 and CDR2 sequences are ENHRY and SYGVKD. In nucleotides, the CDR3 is TGTGCCATCAACACTATATACTATGGCTACACCTTC. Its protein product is CAINTIYYGYTF.

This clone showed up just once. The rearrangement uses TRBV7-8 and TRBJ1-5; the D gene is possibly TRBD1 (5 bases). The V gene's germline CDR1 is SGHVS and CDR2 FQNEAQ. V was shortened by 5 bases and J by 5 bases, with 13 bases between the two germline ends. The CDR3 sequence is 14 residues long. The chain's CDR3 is CASSGLGGDQPQHF. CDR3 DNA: TGTGCCAGCAGCGGACTGGGGGGGGATCAGCCCCAGCATTTT.

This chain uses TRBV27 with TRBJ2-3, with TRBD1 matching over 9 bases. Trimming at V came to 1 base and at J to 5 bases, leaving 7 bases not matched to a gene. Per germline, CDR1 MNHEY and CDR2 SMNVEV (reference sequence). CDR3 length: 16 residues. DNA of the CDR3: TGTGCCAGCAGTTTATTCCACACAGGGGGCGTAGATACGCAGTATTTT. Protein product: CASSLFHTGGVDTQYF.

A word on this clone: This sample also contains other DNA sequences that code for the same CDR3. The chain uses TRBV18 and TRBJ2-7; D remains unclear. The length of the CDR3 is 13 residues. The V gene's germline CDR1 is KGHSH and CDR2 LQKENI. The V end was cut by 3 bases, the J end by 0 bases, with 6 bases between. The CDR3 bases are TGTGCCAGCTCACCGCCGAGCTCCTACGAGCAGTACTTC. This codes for CASSPPSSYEQYF.

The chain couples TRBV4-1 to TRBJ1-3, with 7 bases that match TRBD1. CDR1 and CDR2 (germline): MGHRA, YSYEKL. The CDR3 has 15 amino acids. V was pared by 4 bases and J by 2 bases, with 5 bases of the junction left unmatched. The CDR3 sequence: CASSRRDSTGNTIYF. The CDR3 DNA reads TGCGCCAGCAGCCGCCGGGACAGTACTGGAAACACCATATATTTT.

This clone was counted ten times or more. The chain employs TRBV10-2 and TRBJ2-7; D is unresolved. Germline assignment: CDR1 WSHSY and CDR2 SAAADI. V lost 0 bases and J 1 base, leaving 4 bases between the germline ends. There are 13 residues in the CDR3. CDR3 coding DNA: TGCGCCAGCAGTGAGTCGAGATCCTACGAGCAGTACTTC. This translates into CASSESRSYEQYF.

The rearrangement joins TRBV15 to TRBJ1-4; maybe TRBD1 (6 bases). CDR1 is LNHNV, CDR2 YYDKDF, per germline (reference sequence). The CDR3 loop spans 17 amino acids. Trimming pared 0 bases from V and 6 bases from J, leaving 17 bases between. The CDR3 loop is CATSRDSSVSGDEKLFF. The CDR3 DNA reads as TGTGCCACCAGCAGAGATTCTTCGGTCTCAGGGGATGAAAAACTGTTTTTT.

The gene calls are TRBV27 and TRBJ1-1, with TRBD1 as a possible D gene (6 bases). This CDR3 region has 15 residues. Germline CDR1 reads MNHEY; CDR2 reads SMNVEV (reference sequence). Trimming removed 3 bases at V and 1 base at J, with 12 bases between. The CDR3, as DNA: TGTGCCAGCAGTTTTCGACAGGCGGGGAACACTGAAGCTTTCTTT. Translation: CASSFRQAGNTEAFF.

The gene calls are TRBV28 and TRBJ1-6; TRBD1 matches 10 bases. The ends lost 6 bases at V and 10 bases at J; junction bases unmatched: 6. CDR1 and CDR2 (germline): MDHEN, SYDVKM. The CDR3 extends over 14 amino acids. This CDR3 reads CASRSGQGESPLHF. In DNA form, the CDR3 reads TGTGCCAGCAGGAGTGGACAGGGGGAATCACCCCTCCACTTT. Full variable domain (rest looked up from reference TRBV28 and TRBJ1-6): DVKVTQSSRYLVKRTGEKVFLECVQDMDHENMFWYRQDPGLGLRLIYFSYDVKMKEKGDIPEGYSVSREKKERFSLILESASTNQTSMYLCASRSGQGESPLHFGNGTRLTVT.

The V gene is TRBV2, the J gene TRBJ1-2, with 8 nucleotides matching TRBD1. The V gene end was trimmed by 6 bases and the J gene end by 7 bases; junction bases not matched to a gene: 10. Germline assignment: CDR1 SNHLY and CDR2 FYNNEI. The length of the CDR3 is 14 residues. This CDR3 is CASRAIGTGAGYTF. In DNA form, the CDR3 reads TGTGCCAGCAGGGCTATCGGGACAGGAGCTGGCTACACCTTC. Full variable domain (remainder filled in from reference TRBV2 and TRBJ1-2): EPEVTQTPSHQVTQMGQEVILRCVPISNHLYFYWYRQILGQKVEFLVSFYNNEISEKSEIFDDQFSVERPDGSNFTLKIRSTKLEDSAMYFCASRAIGTGAGYTFGSGTRLTVV.

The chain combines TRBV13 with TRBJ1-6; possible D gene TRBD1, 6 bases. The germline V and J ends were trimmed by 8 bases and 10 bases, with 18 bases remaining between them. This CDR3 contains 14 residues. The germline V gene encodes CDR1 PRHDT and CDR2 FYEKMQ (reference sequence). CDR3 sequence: CASSGQSVSSPLHF. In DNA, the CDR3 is TGTGCCAGCTCCGGACAGTCCGTTAGCTCACCCCTCCACTTT.

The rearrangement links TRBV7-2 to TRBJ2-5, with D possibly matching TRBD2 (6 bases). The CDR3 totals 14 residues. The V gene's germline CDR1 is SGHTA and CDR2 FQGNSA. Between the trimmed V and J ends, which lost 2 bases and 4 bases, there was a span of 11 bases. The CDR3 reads CASSLWAGTETQYF. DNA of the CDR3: TGTGCCAGCAGCTTATGGGCGGGGACAGAGACCCAGTACTTC. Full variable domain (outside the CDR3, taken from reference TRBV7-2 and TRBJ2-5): GAGVSQSPSNKVTEKGKDVELRCDPISGHTALYWYRQSLGQGLEFLIYFQGNSAPDKSGLPSDRFSAERTGGSVSTLTIQRTQQEDSAVYLCASSLWAGTETQYFGPGTRLLVL.

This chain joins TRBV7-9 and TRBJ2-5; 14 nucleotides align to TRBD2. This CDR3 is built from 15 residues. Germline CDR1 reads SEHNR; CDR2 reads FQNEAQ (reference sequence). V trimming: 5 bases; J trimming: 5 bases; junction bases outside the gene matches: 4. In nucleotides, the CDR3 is TGTGCCAGCAGCCTTCGGACTAGCGGGAGGGAGACCCAGTACTTC. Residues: CASSLRTSGRETQYF.

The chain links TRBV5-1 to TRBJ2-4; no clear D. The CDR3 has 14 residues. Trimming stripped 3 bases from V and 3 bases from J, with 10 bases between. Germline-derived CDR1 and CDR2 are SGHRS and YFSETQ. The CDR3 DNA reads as TGCGCCAGCAGCTCGGGTTCTGACAAAAACATTCAGTACTTC. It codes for CASSSGSDKNIQYF.

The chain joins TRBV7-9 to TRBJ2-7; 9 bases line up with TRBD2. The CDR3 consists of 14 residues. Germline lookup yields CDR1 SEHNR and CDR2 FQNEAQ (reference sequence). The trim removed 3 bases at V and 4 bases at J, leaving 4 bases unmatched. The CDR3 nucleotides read TGTGCCAGCAGCTTCCGAGCGGGAGGTTACGAGCAGTACTTC. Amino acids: CASSFRAGGYEQYF.

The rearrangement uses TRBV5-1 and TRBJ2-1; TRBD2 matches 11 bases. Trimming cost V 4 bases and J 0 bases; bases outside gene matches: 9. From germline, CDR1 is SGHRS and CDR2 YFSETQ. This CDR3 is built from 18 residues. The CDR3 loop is CASSGGTSGQSSYNEQFF. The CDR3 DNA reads TGCGCCAGCAGCGGCGGGACTAGCGGTCAAAGCTCCTACAATGAGCAGTTCTTC.

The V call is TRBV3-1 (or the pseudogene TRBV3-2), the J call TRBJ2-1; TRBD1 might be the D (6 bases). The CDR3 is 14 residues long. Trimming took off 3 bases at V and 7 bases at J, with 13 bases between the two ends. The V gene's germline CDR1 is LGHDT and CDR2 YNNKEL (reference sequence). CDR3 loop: CASSHQGPANEQFF. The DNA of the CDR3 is TGTGCCAGCAGCCATCAGGGGCCCGCAAATGAGCAGTTCTTC.

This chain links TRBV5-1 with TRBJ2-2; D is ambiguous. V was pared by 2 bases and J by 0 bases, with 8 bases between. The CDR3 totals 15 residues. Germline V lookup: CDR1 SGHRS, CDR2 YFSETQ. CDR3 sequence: CASSFSLANTGELFF. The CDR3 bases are TGCGCCAGCAGCTTTTCACTCGCGAACACCGGGGAGCTGTTTTTT. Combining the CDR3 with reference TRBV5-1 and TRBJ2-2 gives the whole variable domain KAGVTQTPRYLIKTRGQQVTLSCSPISGHRSVSWYQQTPGQGLQFLFEYFSETQRNKGNFPGRFSGRQFSNSRSEMNVSTLELGDSALYLCASSFSLANTGELFFGEGSRLTVL.

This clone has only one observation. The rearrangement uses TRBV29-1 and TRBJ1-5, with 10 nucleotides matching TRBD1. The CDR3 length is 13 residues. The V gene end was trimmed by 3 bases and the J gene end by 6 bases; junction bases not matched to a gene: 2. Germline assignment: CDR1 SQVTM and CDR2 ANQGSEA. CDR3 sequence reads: CSVERDRGQPQHF. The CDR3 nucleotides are TGCAGCGTTGAGAGGGACAGGGGTCAGCCCCAGCATTTT. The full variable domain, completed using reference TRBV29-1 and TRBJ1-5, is SAVISQKPSRDICQRGTSLTIQCQVDSQVTMMFWYRQQPGQSLTLIATANQGSEATYESGFVIDKFPISRPNLTFSTLTVSNMSPEDSSIYLCSVERDRGQPQHFGDGTRLSIL.

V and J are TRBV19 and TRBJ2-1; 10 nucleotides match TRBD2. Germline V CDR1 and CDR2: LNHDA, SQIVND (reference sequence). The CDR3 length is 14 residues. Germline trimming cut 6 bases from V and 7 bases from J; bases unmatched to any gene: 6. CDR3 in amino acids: CASSLAGGINEQFF. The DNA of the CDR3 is TGTGCCAGTAGCTTAGCGGGAGGTATAAATGAGCAGTTCTTC. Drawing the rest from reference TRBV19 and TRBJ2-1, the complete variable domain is DGGITQSPKYLFRKEGQNVTLSCEQNLNHDAMYWYRQDPGQGLRLIYYSQIVNDFQKGDIAEGYSVSREKKESFPLTVTSAQKNPTAFYLCASSLAGGINEQFFGPGTRLTVL.

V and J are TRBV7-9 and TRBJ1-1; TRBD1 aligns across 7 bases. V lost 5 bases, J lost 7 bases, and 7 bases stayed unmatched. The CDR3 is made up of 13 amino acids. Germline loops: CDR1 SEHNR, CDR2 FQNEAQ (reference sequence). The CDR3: CASSRRQGYEAFF. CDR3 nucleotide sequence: TGTGCCAGCAGCCGCCGACAGGGATATGAAGCTTTCTTT.

The CDR3 DNA reads TGTGCCAGCAGCCCGCTGGTGGGAGGGCCGGGGAGTGAGCAGTTCTTC. Protein product: CASSPLVGGPGSEQFF. V is TRBV11-2 and J is TRBJ2-1, with TRBD2 matching 7 bases. From germline, CDR1 is SGHAT and CDR2 FQNNGV. This CDR3 has 16 amino acids. With 5 bases clipped from V and 9 bases from J, the junction kept 16 bases outside the gene matches.

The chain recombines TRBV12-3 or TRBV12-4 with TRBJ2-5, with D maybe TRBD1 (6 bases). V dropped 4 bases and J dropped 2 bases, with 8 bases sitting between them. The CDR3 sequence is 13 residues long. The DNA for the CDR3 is TGTGCCAGCAGTTGGGGGCAGCAAGAGACCCAGTACTTC. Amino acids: CASSWGQQETQYF.